A selection of T cell receptor beta chains follows, all from one sample in a study of blood T cell repertoires in COVID-19. Data came from immunoSEQ multiplex PCR; TCRdb stores just in-frame clones and leaves some out. The data contain 200,000 to 300,000 clones, 85% of them singletons. The sample was peripheral blood. The receptors derive from a man aged 45-65 years with COVID-19, enrolled during active disease. The CDR3 runs from the conserved cysteine through the conserved F or W. The D gene is left open where the match is weak. Expanded clones are given a class, and other clones once, few, many or no size at all.

V,D,size,J,DNA,CDR3
TRBV21-1,-,-,TRBJ2-3,TGTGCCACACAGGGGGGTGGAAGAACAGATACGCAGTATTTT,CATQGGGRTDTQYF
TRBV2,TRBD2,-,TRBJ2-7,TGTGCCAGCAGTGACTTAGGCGGGGGCGAGCAGTACTTC,CASSDLGGGEQYF
TRBV7-2,TRBD2,-,TRBJ2-1,TGTGCCAGCAGCTCCAACAGACTAGCGGGGGGCTTAAATGAGCAGTTCTTC,CASSSNRLAGGLNEQFF
TRBV24-1,-,-,TRBJ1-2,TGTGCCACCCGGGACACTAACTATGGCTACACCTTC,CATRDTNYGYTF
TRBV6-1,-,-,TRBJ1-6,TGTGCCAGCAGTGAAGGGTCGGACATATCACCCCTCCACTTT,CASSEGSDISPLHF
TRBV6-5,-,-,TRBJ1-2,TGTGCCAGCAGTTACCACGGGACACCTACTAACTATGGCTACACCTTC,CASSYHGTPTNYGYTF
TRBV6-5,-,few,TRBJ1-5,TGTGCCAGCAACCCATCAGGGAGGGGCAATCAGCCCCAGCATTTT,CASNPSGRGNQPQHF
TRBV28,TRBD1,-,TRBJ1-2,TGTGCCAGCAGTTTGGGGGGACAGGGCGCAAACTATGGCTACACCTTC,CASSLGGQGANYGYTF
TRBV12-2,-,-,TRBJ1-1,TGTGCAAGTCGCCCCCAGGTGTGGGGAGATAGCCCGGGGACTGAAGCTTTCTTT,CASRPQVWGDSPGTEAFF
TRBV5-4,-,-,TRBJ1-2,TGTGCCAGCAGCTTACCTAACCTTCCTCGACTTGGCTATGGCTACACCTTC,CASSLPNLPRLGYGYTF